This TCR beta chain originates from a study of blood T cell repertoires in COVID-19 (dated by TCRdb to the early 2020s). Concerning the study at large: The collaborator samples originated in the United States, Italy and Spain and spanned the acute and convalescent phases of COVID-19. The prospective study material was composed of cDNA or gDNA derived from T cells, B-cell-depleted T cells, or PBMCs. Deeply sampled blood TCRbeta repertoires from subjects exposed to, actively infected with, or recovered from COVID-19 were included in the dataset. The repertoires were made available in a free public database intended to serve as a resource for research on the immune response to SARS-CoV-2. The samples were drawn from two sources: the first 160 participants of the ongoing ImmuneRACE study, and 1,254 subjects contributed by 6 global collaborators. A de-identified subject ID, COVID-19 status, age in years and sex were almost always included in the sample metadata. Where HLA class I and class II types were available, the types were taken from metadata supplied by the sample provider, not from assay-based typing.

Cut back by 5 bases and 4 bases, the V and J ends lie 12 bases apart. The CDR1 and CDR2 encoded by the germline V gene are MNHEY and SVGAGI. The cysteine opens and the phenylalanine closes a CDR3 of 14 amino acids. Just CDR3 DNA is preserved here, 42 bases in frame from base 1. About this clone itself: This clone's antigen is unknown. No base quality values were provided; no much bigger clone lies one nucleotide off.

TCRbeta CDR3 regions were amplified from genomic DNA using the immunoSEQ Assay, a bias-controlled multiplex PCR. The source study handled its data this way. The number of nucleated cells in each sample was estimated by amplification of reference gene primers within the assay. Sequence reads were collapsed and filtered to measure the absolute abundance of every unique TCRbeta CDR3 rearrangement. For each sample, productive Simpson clonality was calculated as the square root of Simpson's diversity index over productive rearrangements. Sourced from immuneACCESS, this table was stored by TCRdb with only in-frame sequences that have V and J called. A share of the clones is absent; for the studies checked, an unresolved V gene accounts for under half, and the remainder has no known explanation. Clone size and the V and J calls come from that table; the DNA yielded D and trimming. This sample has 170,000 or so clones in its table, and about four fifths of those were observed once. The leading ten clones occupy roughly 6.8% of the sample.

Overall results and qualifications from the work: Clinical and demographic metadata were provided uncurated, with the amount varying by source and participant.

Whole blood was collected in K2EDTA tubes by collaborating institutions according to the institutions' own protocols. For TCRbeta analysis, collaborators shipped samples as frozen whole blood, isolated PBMCs, or DNA extracted from either of those sample types. The V and J genes are TRBV6-5 and TRBJ2-1, with a tentative D gene TRBD2 over 6 matching bases. Sequencing was done on a sample of peripheral blood. This clonotype was sampled from a man aged 65 to 79 with active or convalescent COVID-19. The DNA is as follows: TGTGCCAGCAGTACGCGGGACCAATACAATGAGCAGTTCTTC. This sequence encodes CASSTRDQYNEQFF.